Below, one T cell receptor beta chain is given with its context. One end of the junction does not line up with germline, which may come from a read error. Germline values: CDR1 SEHNR, CDR2 FQNEAQ (reference sequence). The CDR3 runs 15 residues. Amplification used 60 Vbeta primers and 13 Jbeta primers. Assay: immunoSEQ multiplex PCR; the TCRdb copy retains only in-frame clones and omits some. The sample holds 90,000 to 120,000 clones, around 74% seen once. These data are taken from a study of cytomegalovirus exposure and HLA in healthy donors. The material sequenced was PBMCs. The rearrangement uses TRBV7-9 and TRBJ1-1; no firm D call. The TCR sequence derives from a male donor in good health and CMV-seropositive. CDR3 sequence: CSSSLDSPRGTEAFF. CDR3 in DNA: TGTTCCAGCAGCTTAGACTCCCCCCGGGGCACTGAAGCTTTCTTT.